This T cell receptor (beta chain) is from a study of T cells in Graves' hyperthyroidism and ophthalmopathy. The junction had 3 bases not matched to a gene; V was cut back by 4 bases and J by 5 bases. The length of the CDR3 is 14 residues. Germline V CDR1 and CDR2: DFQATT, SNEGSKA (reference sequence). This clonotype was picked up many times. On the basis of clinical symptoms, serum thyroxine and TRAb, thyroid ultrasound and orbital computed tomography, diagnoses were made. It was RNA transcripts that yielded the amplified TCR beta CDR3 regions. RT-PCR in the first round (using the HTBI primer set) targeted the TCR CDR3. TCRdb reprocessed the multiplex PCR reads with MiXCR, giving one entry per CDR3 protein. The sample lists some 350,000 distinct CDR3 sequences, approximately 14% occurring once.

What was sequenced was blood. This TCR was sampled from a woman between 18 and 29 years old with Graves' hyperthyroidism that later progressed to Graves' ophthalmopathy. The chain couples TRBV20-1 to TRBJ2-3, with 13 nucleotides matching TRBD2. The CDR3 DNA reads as TGCAGTGCTAAGGGACTAGCGGGAAAAGATACGCAGTATTTT. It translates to CSAKGLAGKDTQYF.